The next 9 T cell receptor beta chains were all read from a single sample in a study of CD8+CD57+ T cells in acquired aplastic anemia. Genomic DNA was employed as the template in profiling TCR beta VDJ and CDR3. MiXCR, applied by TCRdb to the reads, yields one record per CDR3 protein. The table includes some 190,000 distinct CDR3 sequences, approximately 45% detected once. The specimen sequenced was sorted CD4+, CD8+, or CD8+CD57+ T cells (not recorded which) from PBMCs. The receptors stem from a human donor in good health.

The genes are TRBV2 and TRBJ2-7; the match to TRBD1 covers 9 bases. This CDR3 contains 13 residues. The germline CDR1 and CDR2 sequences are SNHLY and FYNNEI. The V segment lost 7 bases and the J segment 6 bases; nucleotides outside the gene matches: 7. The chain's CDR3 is CASTRDRVGEQYF. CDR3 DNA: TGTGCCAGCACTCGGGACAGGGTTGGCGAGCAGTACTTC.

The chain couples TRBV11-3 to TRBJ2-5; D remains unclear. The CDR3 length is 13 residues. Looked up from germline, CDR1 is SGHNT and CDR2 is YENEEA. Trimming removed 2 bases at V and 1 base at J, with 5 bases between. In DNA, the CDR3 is TGTGCCAGCAGCTTATCTCCCCAAGAGACCCAGTACTTC. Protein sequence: CASSLSPQETQYF.

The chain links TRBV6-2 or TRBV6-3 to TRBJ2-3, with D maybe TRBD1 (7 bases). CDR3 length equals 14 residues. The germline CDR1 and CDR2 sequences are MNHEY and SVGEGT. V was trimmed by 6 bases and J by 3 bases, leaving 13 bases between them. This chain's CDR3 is CASRPQGRTDTQYF. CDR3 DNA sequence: TGTGCCAGCAGACCACAGGGGAGGACAGATACGCAGTATTTT.

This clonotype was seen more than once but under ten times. The CDR3 region is CASSGGAKLNTEAFF. In nucleotides, the CDR3 is TGTGCCAGCAGCGGGGGAGCGAAGTTGAACACTGAAGCTTTCTTT. The chain joins TRBV3-1 to TRBJ1-1; D might be TRBD1 (5 bases). The V and J ends lost 5 bases and 0 bases respectively, with 13 bases between them. The CDR3 consists of 15 residues. Germline CDR1 LGHDT, CDR2 YNNKEL (reference sequence).

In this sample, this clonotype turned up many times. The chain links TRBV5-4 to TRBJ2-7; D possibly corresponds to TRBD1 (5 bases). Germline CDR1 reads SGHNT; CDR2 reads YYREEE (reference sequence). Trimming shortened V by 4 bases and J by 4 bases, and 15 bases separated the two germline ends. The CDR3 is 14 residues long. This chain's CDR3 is CASSGPQGPYEQYF. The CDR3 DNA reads TGTGCCAGCAGCGGCCCCCAGGGTCCGTACGAGCAGTACTTC.

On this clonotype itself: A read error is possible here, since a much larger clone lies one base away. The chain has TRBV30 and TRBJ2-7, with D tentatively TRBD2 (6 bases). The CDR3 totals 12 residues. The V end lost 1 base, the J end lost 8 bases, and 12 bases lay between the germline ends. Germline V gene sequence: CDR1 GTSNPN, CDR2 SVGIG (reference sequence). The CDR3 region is CAWSDERVQQYF. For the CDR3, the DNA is TGTGCCTGGAGTGACGAGCGGGTGCAGCAGTACTTC.

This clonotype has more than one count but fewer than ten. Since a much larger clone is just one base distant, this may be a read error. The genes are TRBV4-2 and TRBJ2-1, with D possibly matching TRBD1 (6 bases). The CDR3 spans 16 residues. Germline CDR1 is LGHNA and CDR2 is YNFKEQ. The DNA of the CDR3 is TGTGCCAGCAGCCAAAACACAGGGTCAGTAGGCAATAAGCAGTTCTTC. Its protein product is CASSQNTGSVGNKQFF.

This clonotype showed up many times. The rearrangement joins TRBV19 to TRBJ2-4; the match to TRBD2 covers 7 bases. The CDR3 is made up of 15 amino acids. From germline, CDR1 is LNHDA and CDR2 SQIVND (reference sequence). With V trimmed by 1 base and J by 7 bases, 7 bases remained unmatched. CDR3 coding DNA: TGTGCCAGTAGTATAGTAGCTAGCGGAGGGAACATTCAGTACTTC. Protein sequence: CASSIVASGGNIQYF.

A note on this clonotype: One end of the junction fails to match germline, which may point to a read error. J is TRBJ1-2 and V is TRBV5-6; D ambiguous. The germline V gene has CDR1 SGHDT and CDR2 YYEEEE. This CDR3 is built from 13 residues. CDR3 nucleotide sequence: TGTGCCAGCGGCTTGGCTGGGAACTATGGTTACACCTTC. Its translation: CASGLAGNYGYTF. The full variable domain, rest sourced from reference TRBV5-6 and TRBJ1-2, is DAGVTQSPTHLIKTRGQQVTLRCSPKSGHDTVSWYQQALGQGPQFIFQYYEEEERQRGNFPDRFSGHQFPNYSSELNVNALLLGDSALYLCASGLAGNYGYTFGSGTRLTVV.